One TCR beta chain is described in this entry. The antigen remains unidentified. Profiling relied on immunoSEQ multiplex PCR, and the TCRdb table lists in-frame clones only, not all of them. The sample includes around 120,000 clones, 85% to 90% seen only once; the top ten take roughly 7.1%. The study pooled second doses at about 4 or about 12 weeks. This CDR3 comprises 15 residues. Per germline, CDR1 LGHNA and CDR2 YSLEER. Trimming cost V 2 bases and J 1 base, with 8 bases left between them. These data are taken from a study of T cell responses to AZD1222 COVID-19 vaccine. Study-wide results and caveats: Only a handful of AZD1222 recipients, more than five in all, had baseline seropositivity.

This specimen consisted of peripheral blood, obtained 28 days after the second AZD1222 dose. The receptor's source is an adult who received the AZD1222 COVID-19 vaccine. The chain links TRBV4-3 to TRBJ2-2; D gene ambiguous. As DNA, the CDR3 is TGCGCCAGCAGCCAATCCTCAATGAACACCGGGGAGCTGTTTTTT. Translating it yields CASSQSSMNTGELFF.